One sample yielded the 29 T cell receptor beta chains listed below, sequenced in a study of shared clonotypes between healthy human individuals. TCRdb's table, derived via immunoSEQ multiplex PCR, lists solely in-frame clones and lacks some. The data hold millions of clones, with approximately 90% observed a single time. What was sequenced was naive CD4+ T cells sorted from blood. Subset described: CD45RA+ positively selected. Every receptor here comes from a man between 18 and 29 years old in good health.

The rearrangement joins TRBV14 to TRBJ1-1; TRBD1 matches at 7 bases. CDR1 is SGHDN and CDR2 is FVKESK in the germline V gene. This CDR3 comprises 16 residues. V dropped 1 base and J dropped 4; count of bases not matched to a gene: 9. The CDR3, as DNA: TGTGCCAGCAGCCAAGTCACCAGGGGGTGGGGCACTGAAGCTTTCTTT. It yields the protein CASSQVTRGWGTEAFF.

This rearrangement joins TRBV6-7 to TRBJ2-7; D call uncertain. TRBV6-7 is labeled an ORF, and its function is uncertain. Trimming stripped 7 bases from V and 2 bases from J, with 21 bases between. The CDR3 length is 16 residues. The CDR3 coding sequence is TGTGCCAGCATAAACCCTCCGATAAACGTACCCTACGAGCAGTACTTC. Translating gives CASINPPINVPYEQYF.

This rearrangement joins TRBV11-2 to TRBJ1-2, with 11 bases aligning to TRBD1. CDR1 SGHAT and CDR2 FQNNGV come from the germline V gene. V dropped 7 bases and J dropped 2; count of bases not matched to a gene: 9. The CDR3 sequence is 16 residues long. CDR3 coding DNA: TGTGCCAGCATCCCCGTCCGGGACAGGGGGAACTATGGCTACACCTTC. It encodes CASIPVRDRGNYGYTF.

V is TRBV28 and J is TRBJ1-2; 8 bases fit TRBD1. The V and J ends lost 2 bases and 11 bases, in that order; junction bases with no gene match: 4. Germline V gene data show CDR1 as MDHEN and CDR2 as SYDVKM. The CDR3 contains 12 residues. CDR3 nucleotides: TGTGCCAGCAGTTTAGGGGACAGGCGGTACACCTTC. Residues: CASSLGDRRYTF.

This chain links TRBV5-1 with TRBJ2-7, with D maybe TRBD1 (6 bases). Trimming took off 9 bases at V and 2 bases at J, with 18 bases between the two ends. The CDR3 consists of 14 residues. Germline lookup yields CDR1 SGHRS and CDR2 YFSETQ. The CDR3 protein is CATSPQGSAYEQYF. The CDR3 nucleotides read TGCGCCACCTCGCCTCAGGGGAGCGCCTACGAGCAGTACTTC.

CDR3 loop: CASSLDHQGIAPLHF. CDR3 DNA sequence: TGCGCCAGCAGCTTAGACCATCAGGGGATAGCACCCCTCCACTTT. The chain employs TRBV5-1 and TRBJ1-6; D possibly corresponds to TRBD1 (6 bases). CDR3 length: 15 amino acids. Trimming shortened V by 2 bases and J by 11 bases, and 17 bases separated the two germline ends. Looked up from germline, CDR1 is SGHRS and CDR2 is YFSETQ.

J is TRBJ1-2 and V is TRBV14, with D possibly being TRBD1 (6 bases). The CDR3 spans 13 residues. V was trimmed by 4 bases and J by 2 bases, leaving 8 bases between them. Germline assignment: CDR1 SGHDN and CDR2 FVKESK. CDR3 sequence: CASSRGGNYGYTF. CDR3 nucleotide sequence: TGTGCCAGCAGCCGGGGGGGCAACTATGGCTACACCTTC.

The CDR3 region has the DNA TGCGCCAGCAGCCAAGATTTGGGGGGAGGAGGTGAAAAACTGTTTTTT. This gives the protein CASSQDLGGGGEKLFF. The rearrangement joins TRBV4-3 to TRBJ1-4; a weak D match, TRBD1 (5 bases). Germline V gene lookup returns CDR1 LGHNA and CDR2 YSLEER. The V and J ends lost 0 bases and 7 bases respectively, with 15 bases between them. The CDR3 loop spans 16 amino acids.

The chain employs TRBV6-5 and TRBJ2-5, with TRBD1 identical over 8 bases. CDR1 and CDR2 from the germline V gene are MNHEY and SVGAGI. CDR3 length: 15 residues. V dropped 7 bases and J dropped 2; count of bases not matched to a gene: 9. DNA of the CDR3: TGTGCCAGCAACGCAGACAGGGGCATACAAGAGACCCAGTACTTC. This sequence encodes CASNADRGIQETQYF.

V and J are TRBV21-1 and TRBJ1-2; TRBD1 is taken as the D call from the table, unchecked against the DNA. TRBV21-1 is classified as a pseudogene. This CDR3 comprises 13 residues. The CDR3 DNA reads TGTGCCAGCAGCAAAGAGGCAGGGGATGGCTACACCTTC. This translates into CASSKEAGDGYTF.

Turning to this clone: Within the sample, other DNA sequences also encode this same CDR3. The J gene is TRBJ1-1, the V gene TRBV6-1, with a tentative D call TRBD1 (5 bases). Germline values: CDR1 MNHNS, CDR2 SASEGT. This CDR3 contains 13 residues. Between the trimmed V and J ends, which lost 2 bases and 3 bases, there was a span of 7 bases. The CDR3 loop is CASSEQGHTEAFF. CDR3 sequence (DNA): TGTGCCAGCAGTGAACAGGGCCACACTGAAGCTTTCTTT.

The gene calls are TRBV18 and TRBJ1-2; 7 nucleotides match TRBD1. Per germline, CDR1 KGHSH and CDR2 LQKENI. V was clipped by 3 bases and J by 4 bases; unmatched bases: 8. This CDR3 comprises 15 residues. The CDR3 spells CASSPTEAGGYGYTF. As DNA, the CDR3 is TGTGCCAGCTCACCCACCGAAGCAGGGGGCTATGGCTACACCTTC. Based on the CDR3 plus reference TRBV18 and TRBJ1-2, the full variable domain is NAGVMQNPRHLVRRRGQEARLRCSPMKGHSHVYWYRQLPEEGLKFMVYLQKENIIDESGMPKERFSAEFPKEGPSILRIQQVVRGDSAAYFCASSPTEAGGYGYTFGSGTRLTVV.

In regard to this clone: The identical CDR3 is also encoded by other nucleotide sequences in the sample. The chain employs TRBV20-1 and TRBJ1-2; D is uncertain. This CDR3 contains 10 residues. Trimming took off 5 bases at V and 6 bases at J, with 7 bases between the two ends. CDR1 is DFQATT and CDR2 is SNEGSKA in the germline V gene (reference sequence). This CDR3 reads CSARGNGYTF. The CDR3 nucleotides read TGCAGTGCTCGGGGAAATGGCTACACCTTC.

The rearrangement uses TRBV5-1 and TRBJ1-6; D is unclear. With 4 bases removed from V and 5 bases from J, the gap between germline ends came to 16 bases. The germline CDR1 and CDR2 sequences are SGHRS and YFSETQ. CDR3 size: 16 residues. The CDR3 spells CASSAILSSNNSPLHF. CDR3 DNA: TGCGCCAGCAGCGCCATTCTAAGTTCGAATAATTCACCCCTCCACTTT.

This CDR3 reads CASSPAGTGNTGELFF. CDR3 coding DNA: TGCGCCAGCAGCCCCGCCGGGACTGGGAACACCGGGGAGCTGTTTTTT. The chain recombines TRBV5-1 with TRBJ2-2; a weak D match, TRBD2 (6 bases). CDR3 length equals 16 residues. V lost 4 bases and J 1 base, leaving 14 bases between the germline ends. CDR1 is SGHRS, CDR2 YFSETQ, per germline. The variable domain in full, completed from reference TRBV5-1 and TRBJ2-2, reads KAGVTQTPRYLIKTRGQQVTLSCSPISGHRSVSWYQQTPGQGLQFLFEYFSETQRNKGNFPGRFSGRQFSNSRSEMNVSTLELGDSALYLCASSPAGTGNTGELFFGEGSRLTVL.

V gene TRBV19 combines with J gene TRBJ1-2, with D unclear. Trimming removed 6 bases at V and 10 bases at J, with 18 bases between. Germline-derived CDR1 and CDR2 are LNHDA and SQIVND (reference sequence). There are 13 residues in the CDR3. The CDR3 loop is CASRPPGPLFYTF. CDR3 nucleotide sequence: TGTGCCAGTAGACCCCCAGGTCCATTGTTCTACACCTTC. Combining the CDR3 with reference TRBV19 and TRBJ1-2 gives the whole variable domain DGGITQSPKYLFRKEGQNVTLSCEQNLNHDAMYWYRQDPGQGLRLIYYSQIVNDFQKGDIAEGYSVSREKKESFPLTVTSAQKNPTAFYLCASRPPGPLFYTFGSGTRLTVV.

V and J are TRBV28 and TRBJ2-7; D not resolved. CDR1 MDHEN and CDR2 SYDVKM come from the germline V gene. This CDR3 has 13 amino acids. Trimming took 6 bases from V and 7 from J, leaving 16 bases between them. As DNA, the CDR3 is TGTGCCAGCAGCCGCCGCTCCATATATGAGCAGTACTTC. This codes for CASSRRSIYEQYF.

This chain joins TRBV6-1 and TRBJ1-1, with D tentatively TRBD1 (5 bases). The germline gives CDR1 MNHNS, CDR2 SASEGT. V dropped 3 bases and J dropped 4 bases, with 12 bases sitting between them. The CDR3 has 14 residues. The CDR3 region is CASSDLGGTTEAFF. The CDR3 nucleotides read TGTGCCAGCAGTGATCTCGGGGGGACCACTGAAGCTTTCTTT.

This rearrangement joins TRBV2 to TRBJ2-7; D is uncertain. Germline values: CDR1 SNHLY, CDR2 FYNNEI. V gave up 4 bases and J gave up 4 bases, with 11 bases separating them. The CDR3 spans 13 residues. The CDR3 region is CASSAHDSYEQYF. In nucleotides, the CDR3 is TGTGCCAGCAGTGCGCACGATAGTTACGAGCAGTACTTC.

The V and J genes are TRBV29-1 and TRBJ1-2; D is possibly TRBD1 (6 bases). The CDR3 extends over 14 amino acids. Germline CDR1 and CDR2: SQVTM and ANQGSEA. Trimming pared 6 bases from V and 5 bases from J, leaving 19 bases between. The CDR3 bases are TGCAGCGTCCTCGTGGGGGGGCGGAGGTATGGCTACACCTTC. Its translation is CSVLVGGRRYGYTF.

The chain recombines TRBV4-1 with TRBJ1-5; 7 nucleotides align to TRBD1. Germline trimming cut 0 bases from V and 0 bases from J; bases unmatched to any gene: 8. The CDR3 has 18 residues. Per the germline V gene, CDR1 is MGHRA and CDR2 is YSYEKL. CDR3 sequence: CASSQELRDSYSNQPQHF. CDR3 DNA: TGCGCCAGCAGCCAAGAATTGAGGGACAGCTATAGCAATCAGCCCCAGCATTTT.

The chain joins TRBV13 to TRBJ2-2; D uncertain. V dropped 0 bases and J dropped 7 bases, with 3 bases sitting between them. This CDR3 region has 12 residues. Per the germline V gene, CDR1 is PRHDT and CDR2 is FYEKMQ (reference sequence). CDR3 coding DNA: TGTGCCAGCAGCTTAGGCCTCGGGGAGCTGTTTTTT. Its translation: CASSLGLGELFF.

This chain connects TRBV21-1 to TRBJ1-5. TRBV21-1 represents a pseudogene. This CDR3 contains 15 residues. This CDR3 reads CASSSTTDSNQPQHF. The DNA of the CDR3 is TGTGCCAGCAGCTCGACGACGGATAGCAATCAGCCCCAGCATTTT.

The chain couples TRBV18 to TRBJ1-2; D is unclear. Between the trimmed V and J ends, which lost 0 bases and 5 bases, there was a span of 10 bases. Germline CDR1 and CDR2: KGHSH and LQKENI. This CDR3 is 14 amino acids long. The CDR3 bases are TGTGCCAGCTCACCACCTAACGATATTTATGGCTACACCTTC. Its translation: CASSPPNDIYGYTF. Complete variable domain (other parts from reference TRBV18 and TRBJ1-2): NAGVMQNPRHLVRRRGQEARLRCSPMKGHSHVYWYRQLPEEGLKFMVYLQKENIIDESGMPKERFSAEFPKEGPSILRIQQVVRGDSAAYFCASSPPNDIYGYTFGSGTRLTVV.

The J gene is TRBJ2-1, the V gene TRBV6-1; tentatively, D is TRBD2 (5 bases). This CDR3 is built from 12 residues. Germline V gene sequence: CDR1 MNHNS, CDR2 SASEGT. Between the trimmed V and J ends, which lost 1 base and 15 bases, there was a span of 13 bases. The CDR3 bases are TGTGCCAGCAGTGAAGAGGACTCGAGGAGGTTCTTC. It translates to CASSEEDSRRFF.

The genes are TRBV5-1 and TRBJ1-6; 9 nucleotides line up with TRBD1. V shed 5 bases, J shed 10 bases, and the junction held 10 bases outside the gene matches. Germline V gives CDR1 SGHRS, CDR2 YFSETQ. The CDR3 length is 15 residues. The CDR3 protein is CASSRDRAGGSPLHF. The CDR3 DNA sequence: TGCGCCAGCAGTCGGGACAGGGCAGGGGGATCACCCCTCCACTTT.

This clone was counted a single time. The chain uses TRBV11-2 and TRBJ2-1; TRBD1 aligns across 8 bases. CDR3 length: 14 residues. J lost 7 bases, V lost 5 bases, and 7 bases had no gene match. Germline CDR1 SGHAT, CDR2 FQNNGV. The CDR3 DNA reads as TGTGCCAGCAGCCCCGACAGGGGTCTAAATGAGCAGTTCTTC. Encoded protein: CASSPDRGLNEQFF.

The V call is TRBV7-6, the J call TRBJ2-2, with 10 bases aligning to TRBD1. After removal of 5 bases from V and 5 bases from J, the junction contained 5 bases not matched to a gene. From germline, CDR1 is SGHVS and CDR2 FNYEAQ. The CDR3 runs 15 residues. The CDR3 protein is CASSKGQGMTGELFF. CDR3 coding DNA: TGTGCCAGCAGCAAGGGACAGGGGATGACCGGGGAGCTGTTTTTT.

The genes are TRBV7-2 and TRBJ2-6; a weak D match, TRBD1 (6 bases). The CDR3 extends over 17 amino acids. Germline CDR1 and CDR2: SGHTA and FQGNSA. The V end was cut by 5 bases, the J end by 0 bases, with 14 bases between. CDR3 sequence: CASSRQAGSSGANVLTF. The CDR3 nucleotides are TGTGCCAGCAGCCGACAGGCCGGAAGCTCTGGGGCCAACGTCCTGACTTTC.